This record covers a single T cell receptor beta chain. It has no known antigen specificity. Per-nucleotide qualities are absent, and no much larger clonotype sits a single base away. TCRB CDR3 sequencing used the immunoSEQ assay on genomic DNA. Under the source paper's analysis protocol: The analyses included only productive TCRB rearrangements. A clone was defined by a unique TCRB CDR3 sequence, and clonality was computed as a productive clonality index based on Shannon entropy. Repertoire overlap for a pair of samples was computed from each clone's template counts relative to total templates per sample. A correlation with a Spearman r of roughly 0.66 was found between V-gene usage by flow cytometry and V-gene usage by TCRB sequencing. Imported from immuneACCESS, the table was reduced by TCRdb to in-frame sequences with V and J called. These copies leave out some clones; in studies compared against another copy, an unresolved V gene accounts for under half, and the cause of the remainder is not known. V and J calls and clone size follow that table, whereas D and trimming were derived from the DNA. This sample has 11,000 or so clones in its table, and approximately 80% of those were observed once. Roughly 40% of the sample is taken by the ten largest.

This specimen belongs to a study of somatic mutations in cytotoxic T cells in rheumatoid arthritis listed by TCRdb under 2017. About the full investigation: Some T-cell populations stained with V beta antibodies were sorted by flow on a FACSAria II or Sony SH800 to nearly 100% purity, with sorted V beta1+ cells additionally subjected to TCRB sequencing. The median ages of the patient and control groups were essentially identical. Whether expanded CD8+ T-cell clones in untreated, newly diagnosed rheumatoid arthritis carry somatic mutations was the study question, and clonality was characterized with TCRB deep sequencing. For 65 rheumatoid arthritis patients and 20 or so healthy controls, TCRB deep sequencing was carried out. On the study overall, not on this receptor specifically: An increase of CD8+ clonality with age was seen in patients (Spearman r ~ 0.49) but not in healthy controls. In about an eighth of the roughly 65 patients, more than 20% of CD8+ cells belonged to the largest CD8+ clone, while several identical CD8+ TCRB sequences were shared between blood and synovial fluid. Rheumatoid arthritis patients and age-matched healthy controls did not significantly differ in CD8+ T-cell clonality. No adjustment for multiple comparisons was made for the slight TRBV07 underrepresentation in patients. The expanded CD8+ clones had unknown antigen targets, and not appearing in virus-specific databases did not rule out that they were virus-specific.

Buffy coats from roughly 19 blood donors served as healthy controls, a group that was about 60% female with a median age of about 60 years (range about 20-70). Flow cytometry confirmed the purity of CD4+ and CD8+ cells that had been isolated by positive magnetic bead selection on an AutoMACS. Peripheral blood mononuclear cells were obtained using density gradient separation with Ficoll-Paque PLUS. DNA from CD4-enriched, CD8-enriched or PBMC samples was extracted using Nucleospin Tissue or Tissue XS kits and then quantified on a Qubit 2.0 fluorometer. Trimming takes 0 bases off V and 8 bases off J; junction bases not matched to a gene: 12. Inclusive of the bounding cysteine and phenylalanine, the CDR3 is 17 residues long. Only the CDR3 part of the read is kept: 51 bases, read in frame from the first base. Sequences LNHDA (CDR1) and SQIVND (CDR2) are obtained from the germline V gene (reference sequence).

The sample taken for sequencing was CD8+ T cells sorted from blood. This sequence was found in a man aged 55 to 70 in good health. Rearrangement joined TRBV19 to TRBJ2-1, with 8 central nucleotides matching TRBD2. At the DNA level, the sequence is TGTGCCAGTAGTATAGATAGGGGGACTAGAATAAGCCATGAGCAGTTCTTC. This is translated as CASSIDRGTRISHEQFF.